This T cell receptor beta chain comes out of a study of blood T cell repertoires in COVID-19. Study details: Whether acute or convalescent, the COVID-19 samples came from the United States, Italy and Spain. From T cells, B-cell-depleted T cells, or PBMCs came the material, which was cDNA or gDNA.

Germline values: CDR1 WSHSY, CDR2 SAAADI. With 6 bases removed from V and 5 bases from J, the gap between germline ends came to 10 bases. The CDR3 has 12 residues. This clone was recorded only once. As handled by the study authors: Estimation of nucleated cell counts was performed using reference gene primer amplification. The data were produced by immunoSEQ multiplex PCR, yet TCRdb's version contains in-frame clones alone and is incomplete. The V and J calls and clone size are taken from that table; D and trimming were inferred from the DNA. The sample records 130,000 to 150,000 clones, under 90% being singletons.

This sequence was found in a woman at least 80 years old in a cohort sampled during active or convalescent COVID-19. The chain combines TRBV10-2 with TRBJ2-5; D ambiguous. The sequenced sample consisted of peripheral blood. CDR3 region: CASRDSRETQYF. The DNA for the CDR3 is TGCGCCAGCAGGGATAGCCGGGAGACCCAGTACTTC.